The rows below give T cell receptor beta chains drawn from one sample of a study of T cells expressing NK-cell markers. From its re-call of the 5' RACE reads, TCRdb lists each CDR3 protein once, without DNA. The data include approximately 150,000 distinct CDR3 sequences; the top ten clones carry around 10%. Sequencing used blood T cells: a sorted CD56 or NKG2C T cell subset, CD4+ or CD8+ T cells, or bulk PBMC T cells (not recorded which). The receptors come from a man between 18 and 29 years old in good health. Both conserved end residues are part of each CDR3. Clone size is stated in some rows and not others, as once, few, many or a class when expanded.

abundance	j_gene	len	v_gene	CDR3aa
-	TRBJ2-1	15	TRBV12-3/TRBV12-4	CASSATSGGAYEQFF
-	TRBJ2-2	15	TRBV24-1	CATSDPDRWTGELFF
-	TRBJ2-3	15	TRBV5-5	CASSLGDRETDTQYF
-	TRBJ2-1	17	TRBV5-1	CASSVVGQGNRHNEQFF
-	TRBJ2-2	14	TRBV5-6	CASSPGTGTGELFF
-	TRBJ2-2	15	TRBV5-6	CASSLVWLNTGELFF
-	TRBJ2-1	13	TRBV5-8	CASSLLDHNEQFF
-	TRBJ1-1	15	TRBV18	CASSVRAGVSTEAFF
-	TRBJ1-5	14	TRBV20-1	CSARENRVAQPQHF
-	TRBJ2-1	13	TRBV29-1	CSVSSGDYNEQFF
-	TRBJ2-2	12	TRBV5-6	CASSLSRGELFF
-	TRBJ1-1	16	TRBV2	CASSSGMRQGVSEAFF
-	TRBJ2-4	16	TRBV20-1	CSARDWLAGDPDIQYF
-	TRBJ2-7	18	TRBV4-3	CASSQDGASGRMWYEQYF
-	TRBJ2-1	17	TRBV7-9	CASSGTGTFSFYNEQFF
-	TRBJ2-1	17	TRBV4-1	CASSHGLAGVSYNEQFF
-	TRBJ2-4	15	TRBV28	CASNWTGRGKNIQYF
-	TRBJ2-3	15	TRBV4-3	CASSQDIGDTDTQYF
-	TRBJ1-3	15	TRBV4-3	CASSPDREPGNTIYF
-	TRBJ2-1	14	TRBV19	CASSSTSVGNEQFF
-	TRBJ2-1	13	TRBV11-2	CASSLIGGSEQFF
-	TRBJ2-7	18	TRBV11-1	CASSSSLMNRALGDEQYF
medium-sized	TRBJ2-1	16	TRBV7-8	CASSLEAGGEYNEQFF
-	TRBJ2-4	15	TRBV29-1	CSVRGLAGFSNIQYF